The next 28 T cell receptor beta chains were all read from a single sample in a study of T cell changes during pregnancy in multiple sclerosis. Using immunoSEQ multiplex PCR, the repertoire was profiled, and TCRdb retains in-frame clones only, with some absent. The sample contains fewer than 45,000 clones, 88% of which appear only once. Source: CD8+ T cells from peripheral blood mononuclear cells, taken after pregnancy. All receptors derive from a female donor in good health, enrolled as a control in a pregnancy study.

This clone was recorded only once. V gene TRBV2 combines with J gene TRBJ2-2, with a tentative D call TRBD1 (6 bases). The ends were cut back, 7 bases at V and 8 bases at J, with 17 bases in the middle. This CDR3 is built from 14 residues. Germline lookup yields CDR1 SNHLY and CDR2 FYNNEI. The CDR3 sequence is CASMRDTSLGELFF. The CDR3 region has the DNA TGTGCCAGCATGAGGGACACATCCTTGGGGGAGCTGTTTTTT.

The chain links TRBV7-9 to TRBJ2-1; TRBD2 matches 11 bases. Germline loops: CDR1 SEHNR, CDR2 FQNEAQ (reference sequence). V gave up 1 base and J gave up 10 bases; unmatched junction bases: 15. The CDR3 runs 18 residues. The CDR3 protein is CASSLGGSGGAWDAEQFF. The CDR3 DNA sequence: TGTGCCAGCAGCTTAGGTGGTAGCGGGGGGGCATGGGATGCGGAGCAGTTCTTC.

This rearrangement joins TRBV2 to TRBJ1-2; D gene unclear. The CDR3 consists of 12 residues. CDR1 and CDR2 from the germline V gene are SNHLY and FYNNEI. Trimming took 9 bases from V and 4 from J, leaving 12 bases between them. The chain's CDR3 is CASLGEVYGYTF. The CDR3 DNA is TGTGCCAGTCTCGGAGAGGTCTATGGCTACACCTTC. Full variable domain (remainder filled in from reference TRBV2 and TRBJ1-2): EPEVTQTPSHQVTQMGQEVILRCVPISNHLYFYWYRQILGQKVEFLVSFYNNEISEKSEIFDDQFSVERPDGSNFTLKIRSTKLEDSAMYFCASLGEVYGYTFGSGTRLTVV.

J is TRBJ2-6 and V is TRBV6-1, with 7 nucleotides matching TRBD1. The germline gives CDR1 MNHNS, CDR2 SASEGT. This CDR3 has 17 residues. Trimming took 2 bases from V and 0 from J; bases not matched to a gene: 4. CDR3 nucleotide sequence: TGTGCCAGCAGTGAATGGACAGGCGGCTCTGGGGCCAACGTCCTGACTTTC. This translates into CASSEWTGGSGANVLTF.

V is TRBV11-2 and J is TRBJ2-5; possibly TRBD1 for D (5 bases). The ends were cut back, 1 base at V and 3 bases at J, with 9 bases in the middle. The V gene's germline CDR1 is SGHAT and CDR2 FQNNGV. This CDR3 comprises 14 residues. CDR3 bases: TGTGCCAGCAGCTTAGTCGGCAGGGAAGAGACCCAGTACTTC. Residues: CASSLVGREETQYF.

This chain connects TRBV27 to TRBJ1-2; TRBD1 matches 7 bases. V shed 2 bases and J 6 bases; nucleotides not matched to a gene: 6. Germline-derived CDR1 and CDR2 are MNHEY and SMNVEV (reference sequence). The CDR3 totals 14 residues. The CDR3: CASSLLGGTDGYTF. The CDR3 DNA sequence: TGTGCCAGCAGTTTACTCGGCGGGACAGATGGCTACACCTTC.

This chain uses TRBV15 with TRBJ2-7; 7 positions agree with TRBD1. The germline V gene encodes CDR1 LNHNV and CDR2 YYDKDF (reference sequence). V dropped 0 bases and J dropped 5; count of bases not matched to a gene: 1. The CDR3 runs 13 residues. The CDR3 is CATSRDRGNEQYF. The DNA of the CDR3 is TGTGCCACCAGCAGAGACAGGGGGAACGAGCAGTACTTC.

This chain joins TRBV9 and TRBJ2-2; perhaps TRBD1 as D (6 bases). CDR3 length: 17 residues. The ends were cut back, 4 bases at V and 0 bases at J, with 16 bases in the middle. The germline V gene has CDR1 SGDLS and CDR2 YYNGEE. CDR3 in amino acids: CASSLTRTDTNTGELFF. In nucleotides, the CDR3 is TGTGCCAGCAGCCTAACGCGGACAGACACGAACACCGGGGAGCTGTTTTTT.

A single count supports this clone. The chain joins TRBV6-5 to TRBJ1-1; 7 bases are a match to TRBD1. CDR3 length: 14 amino acids. V shed 6 bases, J shed 4 bases, and the junction held 8 bases outside the gene matches. The germline gives CDR1 MNHEY, CDR2 SVGAGI. The CDR3 DNA reads as TGTGCCAGCAGCCTCACAGGGGATCCCACTGAAGCTTTCTTT. Residues: CASSLTGDPTEAFF.

This rearrangement joins TRBV6-6 to TRBJ2-7; 7 bases align to TRBD1. The V gene's germline CDR1 is MNHNY and CDR2 SVGAGI (reference sequence). The CDR3 runs 15 residues. V lost 7 bases and J lost 3; bases outside the gene matches: 12. The DNA of the CDR3 is TGTGCCAGCATTAAACCCGGGGACAGCTTCTACGAGCAGTACTTC. It is translated as CASIKPGDSFYEQYF.

V is TRBV7-9 and J is TRBJ2-5; D is possibly TRBD1 (6 bases). Germline CDR1 reads SEHNR; CDR2 reads FQNEAQ (reference sequence). This CDR3 region has 14 residues. Trimming shortened V by 5 bases and J by 5 bases, and 15 bases separated the two germline ends. The CDR3 DNA reads as TGTGCCAGCAGCCATGCCAACAGGGAGGAGACCCAGTACTTC. Amino acid sequence: CASSHANREETQYF. Full variable domain (outside the CDR3, taken from reference TRBV7-9 and TRBJ2-5): DTGVSQNPRHKITKRGQNVTFRCDPISEHNRLYWYRQTLGQGPEFLTYFQNEAQLEKSRLLSDRFSAERPKGSFSTLEIQRTEQGDSAMYLCASSHANREETQYFGPGTRLLVL.

The rearrangement joins TRBV2 to TRBJ1-5; TRBD1 aligns across 9 bases. From germline, CDR1 is SNHLY and CDR2 FYNNEI. V was clipped by 6 bases and J by 5 bases; unmatched bases: 5. This CDR3 region has 14 residues. CDR3 in amino acids: CASSPGQGYQPQHF. The CDR3 region has the DNA TGTGCCAGCAGCCCGGGACAGGGCTATCAGCCCCAGCATTTT. The full variable domain, in which reference TRBV2 and TRBJ1-5 provide the parts outside the CDR3, is EPEVTQTPSHQVTQMGQEVILRCVPISNHLYFYWYRQILGQKVEFLVSFYNNEISEKSEIFDDQFSVERPDGSNFTLKIRSTKLEDSAMYFCASSPGQGYQPQHFGDGTRLSIL.

This sequence joins TRBV5-6 and TRBJ2-7; D is possibly TRBD2 (6 bases). V was trimmed by 4 bases and J by 4 bases, leaving 15 bases between them. The CDR3 has 14 residues. CDR1 and CDR2 (germline): SGHDT, YYEEEE. In nucleotides, the CDR3 is TGTGCCAGCAGCACCGGGGGTGGGTTGTACGAGCAGTACTTC. Protein product: CASSTGGGLYEQYF.

The chain combines TRBV5-1 with TRBJ1-2; TRBD1 matches 7 bases. V shed 2 bases, J shed 3 bases, and the junction held 4 bases outside the gene matches. CDR1 and CDR2 from the germline V gene are SGHRS and YFSETQ. The CDR3 runs 14 residues. This chain's CDR3 is CASSFTGADYGYTF. DNA for the CDR3: TGCGCCAGCAGCTTCACAGGGGCGGACTATGGCTACACCTTC.

J is TRBJ2-5 and V is TRBV27; 7 bases fit TRBD2. This CDR3 contains 14 residues. Germline lookup yields CDR1 MNHEY and CDR2 SMNVEV (reference sequence). The V gene end was trimmed by 5 bases and the J gene end by 5 bases; junction bases not matched to a gene: 8. CDR3 residues: CASSRSTSLETQYF. CDR3 nucleotides: TGTGCCAGCAGTCGCTCGACTAGCCTGGAGACCCAGTACTTC.

The J gene is TRBJ2-1, the V gene TRBV10-3; 9 nucleotides line up with TRBD2. The CDR3 has 15 residues. The germline gives CDR1 ENHRY, CDR2 SYGVKD. V was clipped by 7 bases and J by 6 bases; unmatched bases: 10. CDR3: CAIKGLAGSVNEQFF. CDR3 in DNA: TGTGCCATCAAAGGCCTAGCGGGGTCCGTCAATGAGCAGTTCTTC.

CDR3 amino acids: CASRWTAMNTEAFF. In DNA, the CDR3 is TGTGCCAGCAGGTGGACAGCCATGAACACTGAAGCTTTCTTT. J is TRBJ1-1 and V is TRBV28; tentative D call: TRBD1 (6 bases). Trimming cost V 6 bases and J 0 bases, with 11 bases left between them. The CDR3 consists of 14 residues. Germline-derived CDR1 and CDR2 are MDHEN and SYDVKM.

Regarding this clone: Its ends do not fully match the called genes, so a read error is possible. The V gene is TRBV13, the J gene TRBJ1-1, with unresolved D. The CDR3 has 8 residues. The germline V gene has CDR1 PRHDT and CDR2 FYEKMQ (reference sequence). CDR3: CASSPRNF. CDR3 nucleotides: TGTGCCAGCAGCCCCCGTAACTTT.

This clone was found once. The genes are TRBV4-1 and TRBJ2-3; 10 nucleotides line up with TRBD2. V lost 3 bases to trimming and J lost 2 bases; unmatched junction nucleotides: 8. CDR1 and CDR2 (germline): MGHRA, YSYEKL. The CDR3 sequence is 17 residues long. This CDR3 reads CASSQGPTSGYTDTQYF. The DNA of the CDR3 is TGCGCCAGCAGCCAGGGGCCGACTAGCGGGTACACAGATACGCAGTATTTT.

The rearrangement uses TRBV4-2 and TRBJ2-1, with D possibly TRBD1 on 6 matching bases. The V and J ends lost 6 bases and 7 bases respectively, with 13 bases between them. The germline CDR1 and CDR2 sequences are LGHNA and YNFKEQ. This CDR3 comprises 13 residues. The CDR3: CASRLDSLNEQFF. The CDR3 DNA reads TGTGCCAGCAGACTGGACAGCTTAAATGAGCAGTTCTTC.

Regarding this clone: An end of the junction differs from the germline gene, which may be a read error. CDR3 amino acids: CASSLAVGDKGYGYTF. DNA of the CDR3: TGTGCCAGCAGTTTAGCCGTGGGGGACAAGGGCTATGGCTACACCTTC. The gene calls are TRBV7-9 and TRBJ1-2, with D possibly TRBD1 on 6 matching bases. This CDR3 is 16 amino acids long. Germline V gives CDR1 SEHNR, CDR2 FQNEAQ (reference sequence). Supplemented by reference TRBV7-9 and TRBJ1-2, the full variable domain reads DTGVSQNPRHKITKRGQNVTFRCDPISEHNRLYWYRQTLGQGPEFLTYFQNEAQLEKSRLLSDRFSAERPKGSFSTLEIQRTEQGDSAMYLCASSLAVGDKGYGYTFGSGTRLTVV.

Only a few counts were recorded for this clone. The sample contains more than one DNA sequence encoding this CDR3. This rearrangement joins TRBV9 to TRBJ1-5, with 11 positions matching TRBD1. The CDR3 runs to 15 residues. Per germline, CDR1 SGDLS and CDR2 YYNGEE. The ends lost 3 bases at V and 7 bases at J; junction bases unmatched: 6. CDR3 residues: CASSGGQGANQPQHF. The DNA for the CDR3 is TGTGCCAGCAGCGGAGGACAGGGGGCGAACCAGCCCCAGCATTTT.

CDR3 bases: TGTGCCAGCAGCCCAAGGGACAGCACTTCCTACGAGCAGTACTTC. It specifies CASSPRDSTSYEQYF. This chain uses TRBV9 with TRBJ2-7, with 7 bases fitting TRBD1. The V gene end was trimmed by 4 bases and the J gene end by 1 base; junction bases not matched to a gene: 8. Germline V CDR1 and CDR2: SGDLS, YYNGEE. The CDR3 totals 15 residues.

The genes are TRBV5-4 and TRBJ1-1; no definite D call. This CDR3 has 13 amino acids. The V end was cut by 4 bases, the J end by 6 bases, with 13 bases between. Germline V CDR1 and CDR2: SGHNT, YYREEE (reference sequence). CDR3 coding DNA: TGTGCCAGCAGCAGTGGAGGGAGGTCTGAAGCTTTCTTT. It encodes CASSSGGRSEAFF.

The V call is TRBV6-6, the J call TRBJ2-2; 12 bases align to TRBD2. V lost 5 bases, J lost 7 bases, and 8 bases stayed unmatched. Germline V gives CDR1 MNHNY, CDR2 SVGAGI (reference sequence). CDR3 length: 16 residues. CDR3 DNA sequence: TGTGCCAGCAGTACGCCGGGACTAGCGGGTGGCGGGGAGCTGTTTTTT. Its protein product is CASSTPGLAGGGELFF.

The genes are TRBV7-9 and TRBJ2-5; D is perhaps TRBD2 (5 bases). The CDR3 is 14 residues long. The V end lost 2 bases, the J end lost 1 base, and 8 bases lay between the germline ends. The germline CDR1 and CDR2 sequences are SEHNR and FQNEAQ (reference sequence). The CDR3 region is CASSLFEGQETQYF. The CDR3 DNA is TGTGCCAGCAGCTTATTCGAGGGCCAAGAGACCCAGTACTTC.

The chain couples TRBV30 to TRBJ1-5; D not certain. In germline, CDR1 is GTSNPN, CDR2 SVGIG (reference sequence). Trimming left V 0 bases short and J 4 bases short, with 7 bases between. The CDR3 length is 13 residues. This CDR3 is CAWSVPQNQPQHF. Here the CDR3 DNA reads TGTGCCTGGAGTGTACCCCAGAATCAGCCCCAGCATTTT.

This sequence joins TRBV13 and TRBJ1-1; tentatively, D is TRBD1 (5 bases). V was cut by 6 bases and J by 1 base, with 9 bases left in between. CDR3 length: 13 residues. Germline V gives CDR1 PRHDT, CDR2 FYEKMQ (reference sequence). The DNA for the CDR3 is TGTGCCAGCAGTCTGGGGGGGAACACTGAAGCTTTCTTT. Protein product: CASSLGGNTEAFF.